The clone carrying this T cell receptor (beta chain) appeared a few times. Participants spanned ages roughly 18 to 90 years and resided in about 24 US areas. Which cohort a participant joined came from the clinical history participants gave. Per the authors' pipeline: How many nucleated cells were present was estimated from reference gene primer amplification. Sequencing was performed with immunoSEQ multiplex PCR; in TCRdb, only in-frame clones are kept and a portion is missing. The V and J calls and clone size are taken from that table; D and trimming were inferred from the DNA. The top ten hold less than 3.5% of the sample, which has approximately 250,000 clones, approximately 90% seen once. Germline CDR1 reads MGHDK; CDR2 reads SYGVNS. The CDR3 extends over 14 amino acids. V was trimmed by 3 bases and J by 4 bases, leaving 10 bases between them. This sample was taken from a study of blood T cell repertoires in COVID-19. For the study at large: Researchers got acute and convalescent COVID-19 samples from the United States, Italy and Spain.

The receptor was isolated from a man between 40 and 49 years old who had been exposed to COVID-19. The sequencing input was PBMCs or T cells enriched from blood (not recorded which). The V gene is TRBV25-1, the J gene TRBJ1-5; D is undetermined. The CDR3 region has the DNA TGTGCCAGCAGTGAGTGGGCGGGAAATCAGCCCCAGCATTTT. Residues: CASSEWAGNQPQHF.